The 12 T cell receptor beta chains below come from one sample, sequenced in a study of Ad26.COV2.S vaccination and SARS-CoV-2 variants. Treatment defined: roughly 19 received Ad26.COV2.S at low or high dose, single or two shots; about 5 received placebo; per-sample allocation not given. The samples date from day 63 after the first vaccine or placebo injection. The method was immunoSEQ multiplex PCR; TCRdb's version includes in-frame clones alone and lacks a portion of them. The profile shows roughly 380,000 clones, 70% to 90% of them singletons. The sequences come from peripheral blood, collected in a trial of Ad26.COV2.S vaccine versus placebo. These receptors all stem from a person aged 18-60 years who received the Ad26.COV2.S COVID-19 vaccine or a placebo.

The chain links TRBV24-1 to TRBJ2-2; D is unresolved. V gave up 9 bases and J gave up 3 bases, with 16 bases separating them. The germline V gene encodes CDR1 KGHDR and CDR2 SFDVKD. This CDR3 is built from 15 residues. The CDR3 bases are TGTGCCACCTCTCGTGGCTACACGGACACCGGGGAGCTGTTTTTT. Its translation: CATSRGYTDTGELFF.

The chain recombines TRBV15 with TRBJ1-3; D is uncertain. CDR1 and CDR2 (germline): LNHNV, YYDKDF (reference sequence). Trimming left V 0 bases short and J 2 bases short, with 8 bases between. The CDR3 sequence is 15 residues long. CDR3 nucleotides: TGTGCCACCAGCAGAGATCGCGGGGCTGGAAACACCATATATTTT. It translates to CATSRDRGAGNTIYF.

The J gene is TRBJ1-5, the V gene TRBV5-6; maybe TRBD1 (6 bases). CDR1 is SGHDT and CDR2 is YYEEEE in the germline V gene. With 4 bases removed from V and 2 bases from J, the gap between germline ends came to 13 bases. The length of the CDR3 is 15 residues. The CDR3 loop reads CASSNQDRRNQPQHF. The CDR3, as DNA: TGTGCCAGCAGCAACCAGGACAGACGCAATCAGCCCCAGCATTTT.

The gene calls are TRBV28 and TRBJ2-6; D is perhaps TRBD2 (5 bases). The CDR3 is made up of 15 amino acids. Germline lookup yields CDR1 MDHEN and CDR2 SYDVKM. The V end lost 5 bases, the J end lost 0 bases, and 8 bases lay between the germline ends. The CDR3 DNA is TGTGCCAGCAGTGCCCGGGGCTCTGGGGCCAACGTCCTGACTTTC. Translation: CASSARGSGANVLTF. The whole variable domain, remainder taken from reference TRBV28 and TRBJ2-6, is DVKVTQSSRYLVKRTGEKVFLECVQDMDHENMFWYRQDPGLGLRLIYFSYDVKMKEKGDIPEGYSVSREKKERFSLILESASTNQTSMYLCASSARGSGANVLTFGAGSRLTVL.

V gene TRBV29-1 combines with J gene TRBJ2-3; no firm D call. In germline, CDR1 is SQVTM, CDR2 ANQGSEA. Trimming took 4 bases from V and 2 from J, leaving 4 bases between them. The CDR3 extends over 11 amino acids. CDR3 sequence: CSVVLTDTQYF. The CDR3 DNA sequence: TGCAGCGTTGTTCTCACAGATACGCAGTATTTT.

This chain joins TRBV19 and TRBJ2-4, with a weak D call TRBD2 (7 bases). Trimming shortened V by 6 bases and J by 7 bases, and 28 bases separated the two germline ends. Germline loops: CDR1 LNHDA, CDR2 SQIVND (reference sequence). There are 18 residues in the CDR3. For the CDR3, the DNA is TGTGCCAGTAGCCCGGGATTAGGGGGGGCGATCCCCCAGAACATTCAGTACTTC. Amino acid sequence: CASSPGLGGAIPQNIQYF.

V usage is TRBV2 and J usage is TRBJ2-5; 7 bases are shared with TRBD1. The CDR3 is 15 amino acids. The junction had 10 bases not matched to a gene; V was cut back by 5 bases and J by 4 bases. Germline lookup yields CDR1 SNHLY and CDR2 FYNNEI. The CDR3 spells CASSPRQGFSETQYF. CDR3 DNA sequence: TGTGCCAGCAGTCCAAGACAGGGCTTTTCAGAGACCCAGTACTTC.

The genes are TRBV6-6 and TRBJ2-3; 10 nucleotides match TRBD2. Trimming removed 5 bases from V and 0 bases from J; junction bases left unmatched: 11. Germline loops: CDR1 MNHNY, CDR2 SVGAGI (reference sequence). The CDR3 totals 18 residues. The CDR3 protein is CASSQNLIAGGSTDTQYF. For the CDR3, the DNA is TGTGCCAGCAGTCAGAACCTTATAGCGGGGGGTAGCACAGATACGCAGTATTTT.

The V call is TRBV12-3 or TRBV12-4, the J call TRBJ2-2, with D hard to call. Between the trimmed V and J ends, which lost 6 bases and 7 bases, there was a span of 12 bases. The CDR3 sequence is 13 residues long. The CDR3 DNA follows: TGTGCCAGCAGCCCCCTAGGTGGCGGGGAGCTGTTTTTT. Its protein product is CASSPLGGGELFF.

The CDR3 protein is CASSQDGTYYGYTF. In nucleotides, the CDR3 is TGCGCCAGCAGCCAGGACGGAACCTACTATGGCTACACCTTC. This chain joins TRBV4-1 and TRBJ1-2; D uncertain. The V end lost 3 bases, the J end lost 3 bases, and 11 bases lay between the germline ends. Germline-derived CDR1 and CDR2 are MGHRA and YSYEKL. The CDR3 is 14 amino acids.

The CDR3 nucleotides read TGTGCCAGCAGCTTGGTAGTAGCGGTCTACAATGAGCAGTTCTTC. Translated: CASSLVVAVYNEQFF. J is TRBJ2-1 and V is TRBV5-5, with D possibly being TRBD2 (6 bases). Germline CDR1 is SGHKS and CDR2 is YYEKEE (reference sequence). This CDR3 is 15 amino acids long. Trimming left V 0 bases short and J 3 bases short, with 10 bases between.

This clone was seen a single time. The rearrangement links TRBV4-3 to TRBJ2-1; D could derive from TRBD1 or TRBD2 (6 bases each). The CDR3 extends over 15 amino acids. Trimming stripped 0 bases from V and 4 bases from J, with 10 bases between. Germline lookup yields CDR1 LGHNA and CDR2 YSLEER. CDR3 residues: CASSQDRGRYNEQFF. CDR3 bases: TGCGCCAGCAGCCAAGACCGGGGGCGGTACAATGAGCAGTTCTTC.